The entry that follows covers one TCR beta chain sequence. Its antigen remains unidentified. No base qualities exist here, and no much larger clone lies one base off it. The library was obtained by the immunoSEQ multiplex PCR assay. As for how the authors treated the data: A statistical classification framework was developed to diagnose cytomegalovirus status using the catalog of TCR beta chain sequences. This immuneACCESS table, as held by TCRdb, lists in-frame sequences with V and J called but not all clones. Of the missing ones, under half trace to an unresolved V gene in checked studies; the others have no known cause. The DNA gave D and trimming, while V, J and clone size come from that table. Present in this sample are approximately 120,000 clones, approximately 94% of which were seen just once. The ten largest make up roughly 1.2% of the sample. The sample belongs to a study of cytomegalovirus exposure and HLA in healthy donors (dated by TCRdb to 2016 to 2017). About the study as a whole: A later analysis indicated that the 90 to 150 validation repertoires were generated on the platform also employed for the roughly 730 repertoires of the first cohort. The study was designed to test whether signatures of past pathogen exposure could be identified by cataloging public T cell receptors. Along with the roughly 700-subject first cohort, a separate validation cohort of over a hundred different subjects was used. To predict cytomegalovirus infection status, the study combined high-throughput TCR immunosequencing, statistical association of individual TCRs with disease status, and machine learning. The paper as a whole reports these results and caveats: The classifier was reported to diagnose cytomegalovirus status with high specificity and sensitivity in both the original cohort and the validation cohort. Across donors, most TCR sequences were observed very rarely, whereas some public TCRs were present in many individuals. In vitro tests confirmed that a few of the cytomegalovirus-associated TCR beta chains recognize cytomegalovirus antigens. The authors suggested that the approach could potentially be extended to other disease states and immunological phenotypes. Of the cluster scores, about 94% were above 0 in a later analysis, which found that TCRs clustered in the first cohort also tended to co-occur in the 120 validation repertoires. A total of around 150 TCR beta chains were listed by the study as associated with cytomegalovirus. A later analysis lacked HLA typing for the validation cohort, so it scored co-occurrence in that cohort across all 110 or so repertoires.

Ends trimmed: V by 4 bases, J by 2 bases; bases unmatched to a gene: 5. The germline V gene provides CDR1 SGHRS and CDR2 YFSETQ. Taken from cysteine to phenylalanine, the CDR3 has 15 residues. Only the CDR3 part of the read is kept: 45 bases, read in frame from the first base. The donors were included in the validation cohort of roughly 120 subjects, a group kept apart from the roughly 610-subject first cohort. The rearrangement combines TRBV5-1 with TRBJ2-1, and TRBD2 aligns with 8 junction nucleotides. The sequenced sample consisted of PBMCs. The sequence was collected from a woman aged 18-35 years in good health and CMV-seronegative. The sequence in DNA is TGCGCCAGCAGCGGAACTAGCGGTGCCTACAATGAGCAGTTCTTC. Translation gives CASSGTSGAYNEQFF.